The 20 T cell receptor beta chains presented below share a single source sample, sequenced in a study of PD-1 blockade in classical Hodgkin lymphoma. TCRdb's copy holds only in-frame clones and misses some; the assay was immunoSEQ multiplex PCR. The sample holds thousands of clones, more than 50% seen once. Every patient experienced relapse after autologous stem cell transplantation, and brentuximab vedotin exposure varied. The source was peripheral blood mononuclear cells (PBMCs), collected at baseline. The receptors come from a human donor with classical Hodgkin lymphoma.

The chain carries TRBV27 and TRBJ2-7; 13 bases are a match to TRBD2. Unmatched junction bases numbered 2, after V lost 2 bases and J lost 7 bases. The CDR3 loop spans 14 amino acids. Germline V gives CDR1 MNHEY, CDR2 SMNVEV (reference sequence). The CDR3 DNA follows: TGTGCCAGCAGTTTAGAGACTAGCGGGAGGGAGCAGTACTTC. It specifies CASSLETSGREQYF.

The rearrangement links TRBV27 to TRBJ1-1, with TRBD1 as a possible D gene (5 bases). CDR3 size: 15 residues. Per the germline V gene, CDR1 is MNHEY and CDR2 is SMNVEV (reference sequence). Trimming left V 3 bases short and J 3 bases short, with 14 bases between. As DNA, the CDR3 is TGTGCCAGCAGTTTCGCTTCGGCGGGGCACACTGAAGCTTTCTTT. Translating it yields CASSFASAGHTEAFF.

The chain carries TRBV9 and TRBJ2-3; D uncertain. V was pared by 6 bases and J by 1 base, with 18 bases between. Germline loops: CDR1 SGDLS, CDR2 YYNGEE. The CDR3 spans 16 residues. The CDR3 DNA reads TGTGCCAGCAACGGAAAGCAAGTAACCCGCACAGATACGCAGTATTTT. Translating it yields CASNGKQVTRTDTQYF.

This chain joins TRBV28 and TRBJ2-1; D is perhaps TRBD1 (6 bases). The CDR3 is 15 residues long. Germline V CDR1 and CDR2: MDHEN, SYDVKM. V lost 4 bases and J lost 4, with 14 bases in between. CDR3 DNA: TGTGCCAGCAGTTCACCAACGGGACATTACAATGAGCAGTTCTTC. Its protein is CASSSPTGHYNEQFF.

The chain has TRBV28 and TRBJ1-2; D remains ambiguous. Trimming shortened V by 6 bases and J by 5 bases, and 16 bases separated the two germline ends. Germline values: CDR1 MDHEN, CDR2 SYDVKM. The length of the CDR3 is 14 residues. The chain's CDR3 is CASRTQVLGYGYTF. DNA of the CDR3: TGTGCCAGCAGAACTCAGGTCTTGGGATATGGCTACACCTTC.

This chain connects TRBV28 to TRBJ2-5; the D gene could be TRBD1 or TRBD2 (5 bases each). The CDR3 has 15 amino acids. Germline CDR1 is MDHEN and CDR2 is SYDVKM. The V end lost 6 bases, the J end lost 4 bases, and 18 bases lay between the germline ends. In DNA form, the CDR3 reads TGTGCCAGCAGGCCCGGGGCACACGACGGAGAGACCCAGTACTTC. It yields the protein CASRPGAHDGETQYF.

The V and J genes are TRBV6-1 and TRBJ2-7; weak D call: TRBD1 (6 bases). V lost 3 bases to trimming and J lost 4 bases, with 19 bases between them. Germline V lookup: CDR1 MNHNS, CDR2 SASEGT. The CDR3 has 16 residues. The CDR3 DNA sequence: TGTGCCAGCAGTGAGCCGGGACACCCCTCGGGTTACGAGCAGTACTTC. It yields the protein CASSEPGHPSGYEQYF.

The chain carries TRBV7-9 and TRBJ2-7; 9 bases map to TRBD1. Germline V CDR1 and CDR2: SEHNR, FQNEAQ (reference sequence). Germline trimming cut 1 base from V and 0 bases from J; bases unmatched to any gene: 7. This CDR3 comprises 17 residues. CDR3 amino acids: CASSLGPGQGSSYEQYF. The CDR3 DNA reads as TGTGCCAGCAGCTTAGGGCCAGGACAGGGGAGCTCCTACGAGCAGTACTTC.

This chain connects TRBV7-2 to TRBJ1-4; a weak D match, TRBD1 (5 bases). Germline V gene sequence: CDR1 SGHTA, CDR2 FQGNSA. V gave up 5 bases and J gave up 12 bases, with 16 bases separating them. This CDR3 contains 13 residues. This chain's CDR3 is CASSVPPGTQLFF. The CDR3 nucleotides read TGTGCCAGCAGCGTACCTCCCGGGACTCAACTGTTTTTT.

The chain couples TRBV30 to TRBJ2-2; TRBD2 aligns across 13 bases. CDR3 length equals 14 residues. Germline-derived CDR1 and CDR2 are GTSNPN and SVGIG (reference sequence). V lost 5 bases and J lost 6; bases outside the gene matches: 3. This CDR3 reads CAWEGLAGPGELFF. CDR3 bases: TGTGCCTGGGAGGGACTAGCGGGACCCGGGGAGCTGTTTTTT.

The CDR3 DNA reads as TGTGCCAGCCGAAAACACCTGAACACTGAAGCTTTCTTT. Its protein product is CASRKHLNTEAFF. The chain couples TRBV27 to TRBJ1-1; no clear D. Looked up from germline, CDR1 is MNHEY and CDR2 is SMNVEV (reference sequence). The CDR3 is 13 residues long. Trimming shortened V by 8 bases and J by 0 bases, and 10 bases separated the two germline ends.

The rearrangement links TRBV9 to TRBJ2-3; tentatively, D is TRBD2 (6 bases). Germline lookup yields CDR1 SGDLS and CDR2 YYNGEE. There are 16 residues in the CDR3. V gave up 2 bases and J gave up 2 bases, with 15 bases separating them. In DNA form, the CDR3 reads TGTGCCAGCAGCGTTTCCGGGACTGCCAACACAGATACGCAGTATTTT. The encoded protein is CASSVSGTANTDTQYF.

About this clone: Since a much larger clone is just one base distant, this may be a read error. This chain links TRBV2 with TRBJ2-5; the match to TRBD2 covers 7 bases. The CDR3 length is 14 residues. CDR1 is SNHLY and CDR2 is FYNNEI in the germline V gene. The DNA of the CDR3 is TGTGTCACCGGACGGGCTAGCGGAGAAGAGACCCAGTACTTC. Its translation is CVTGRASGEETQYF. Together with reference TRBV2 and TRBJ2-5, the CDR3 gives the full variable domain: EPEVTQTPSHQVTQMGQEVILRCVPISNHLYFYWYRQILGQKVEFLVSFYNNEISEKSEIFDDQFSVERPDGSNFTLKIRSTKLEDSAMYFCVTGRASGEETQYFGPGTRLLVL.

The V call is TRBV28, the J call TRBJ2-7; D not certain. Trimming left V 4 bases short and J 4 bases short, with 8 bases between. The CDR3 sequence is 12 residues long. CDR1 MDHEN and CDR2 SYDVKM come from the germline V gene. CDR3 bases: TGTGCCAGCAGTTCGACTGGGTACGAGCAGTACTTC. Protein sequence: CASSSTGYEQYF.

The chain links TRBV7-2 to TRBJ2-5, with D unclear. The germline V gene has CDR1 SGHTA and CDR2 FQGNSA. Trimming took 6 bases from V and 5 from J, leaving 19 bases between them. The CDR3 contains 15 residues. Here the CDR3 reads CASRQNYLGRETQYF. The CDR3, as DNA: TGTGCCAGCAGACAAAACTACCTCGGGCGGGAGACCCAGTACTTC.

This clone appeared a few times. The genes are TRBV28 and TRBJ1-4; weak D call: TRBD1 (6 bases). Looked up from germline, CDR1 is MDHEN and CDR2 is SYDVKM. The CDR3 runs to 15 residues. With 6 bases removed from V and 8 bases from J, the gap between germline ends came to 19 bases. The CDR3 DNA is TGTGCCAGCAGCCCCCCTTGGGGGCTAGGGGAAAAACTGTTTTTT. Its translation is CASSPPWGLGEKLFF.

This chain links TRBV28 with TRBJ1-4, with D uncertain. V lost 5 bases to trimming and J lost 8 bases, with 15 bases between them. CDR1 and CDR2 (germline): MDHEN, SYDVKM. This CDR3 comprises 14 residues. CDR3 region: CASSPDPFREKLFF. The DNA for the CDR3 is TGTGCCAGCAGTCCCGACCCTTTCCGCGAAAAACTGTTTTTT.

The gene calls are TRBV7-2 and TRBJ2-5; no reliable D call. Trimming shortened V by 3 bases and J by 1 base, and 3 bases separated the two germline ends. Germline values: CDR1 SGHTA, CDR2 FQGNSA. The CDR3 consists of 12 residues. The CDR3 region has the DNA TGTGCCAGCAGCTTGGTCCAAGAGACCCAGTACTTC. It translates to CASSLVQETQYF.

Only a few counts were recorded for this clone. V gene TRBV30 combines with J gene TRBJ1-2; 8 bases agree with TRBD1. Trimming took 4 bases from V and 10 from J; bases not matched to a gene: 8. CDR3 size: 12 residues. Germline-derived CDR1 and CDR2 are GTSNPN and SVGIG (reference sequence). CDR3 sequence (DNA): TGTGCCTGGACTCTCGACAGGGGAGACTACACCTTC. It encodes CAWTLDRGDYTF.

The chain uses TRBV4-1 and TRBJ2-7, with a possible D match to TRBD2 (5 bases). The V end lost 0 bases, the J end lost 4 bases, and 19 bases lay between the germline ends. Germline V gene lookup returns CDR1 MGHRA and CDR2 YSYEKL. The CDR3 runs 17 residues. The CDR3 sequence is CASSQEGLGGRGYEQYF. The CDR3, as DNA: TGCGCCAGCAGCCAAGAAGGATTAGGAGGCCGGGGATACGAGCAGTACTTC.